This T cell receptor (beta chain) was obtained from a study of control samples from healthy donors and cancer patients. TCRdb keeps only in-frame clones here, not all; method: immunoSEQ multiplex PCR. The table lists around 150,000 clones, 75% to 90% of them singletons. Trimming shortened V by 3 bases and J by 5 bases, and 16 bases separated the two germline ends. Germline V gene sequence: CDR1 KGHSH, CDR2 LQKENI. CDR3 length equals 15 residues. The V and J genes are TRBV18 and TRBJ1-1; possible D gene TRBD1, 5 bases. Sequencing was done on a sample of blood. This sequence originates from a man younger than 40 in good health. CDR3 region: CASSPAGPQGTEAFF. The CDR3, as DNA: TGTGCCAGCTCACCCGCAGGGCCCCAGGGAACTGAAGCTTTCTTT.